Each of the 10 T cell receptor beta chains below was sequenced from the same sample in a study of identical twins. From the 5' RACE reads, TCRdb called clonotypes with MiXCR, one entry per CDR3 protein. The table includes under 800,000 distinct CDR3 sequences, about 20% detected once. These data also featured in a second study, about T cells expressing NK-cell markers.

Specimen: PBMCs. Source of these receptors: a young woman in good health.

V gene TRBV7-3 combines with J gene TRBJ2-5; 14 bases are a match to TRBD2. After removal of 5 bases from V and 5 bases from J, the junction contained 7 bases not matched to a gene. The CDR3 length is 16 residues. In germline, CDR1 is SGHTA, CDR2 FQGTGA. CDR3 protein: CASSPGTSGGKETQYF. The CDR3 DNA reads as TGTGCCAGCAGCCCAGGGACTAGCGGGGGAAAGGAGACCCAGTACTTC.

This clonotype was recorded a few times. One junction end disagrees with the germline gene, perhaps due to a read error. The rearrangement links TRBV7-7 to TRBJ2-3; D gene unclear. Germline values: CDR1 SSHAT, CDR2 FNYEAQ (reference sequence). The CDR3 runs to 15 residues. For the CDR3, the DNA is TGTGCTAGCAGCTTAGAGGTGGCCCGGATAGATACGCAGTATTTT. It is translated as CASSLEVARIDTQYF.

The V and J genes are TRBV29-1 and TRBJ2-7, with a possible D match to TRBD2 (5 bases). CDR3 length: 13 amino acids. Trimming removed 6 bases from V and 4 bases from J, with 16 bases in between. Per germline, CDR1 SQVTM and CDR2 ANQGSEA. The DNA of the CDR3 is TGCAGCGTGAGTGAGGGAACCCCATACGAGCAGTACTTC. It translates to CSVSEGTPYEQYF.

The CDR3 sequence: CSVESFGQGAVDTQYF. The CDR3 coding sequence is TGCAGCGTTGAATCATTTGGACAGGGGGCTGTTGATACGCAGTATTTT. V is TRBV29-1 and J is TRBJ2-3, with TRBD1 identical over 11 bases. The J segment lost 6 bases and the V segment lost 2 bases, leaving 10 bases of the junction unmatched. The CDR3 loop spans 16 amino acids. Germline lookup yields CDR1 SQVTM and CDR2 ANQGSEA.

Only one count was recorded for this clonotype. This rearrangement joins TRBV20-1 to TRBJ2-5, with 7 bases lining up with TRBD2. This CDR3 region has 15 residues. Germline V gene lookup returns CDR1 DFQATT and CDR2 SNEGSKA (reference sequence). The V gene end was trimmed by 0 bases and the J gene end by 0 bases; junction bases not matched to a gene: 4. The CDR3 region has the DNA TGCAGTGCTAGAGAGCCAGCGGGACACCAAGAGACCCAGTACTTC. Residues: CSAREPAGHQETQYF.

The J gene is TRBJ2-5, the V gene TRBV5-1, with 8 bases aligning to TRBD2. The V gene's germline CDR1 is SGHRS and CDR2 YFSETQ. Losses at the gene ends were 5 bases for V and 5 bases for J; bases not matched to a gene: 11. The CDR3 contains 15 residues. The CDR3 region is CASSTTLAGMETQYF. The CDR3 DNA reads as TGCGCCAGCAGTACCACCCTAGCGGGTATGGAGACCCAGTACTTC.

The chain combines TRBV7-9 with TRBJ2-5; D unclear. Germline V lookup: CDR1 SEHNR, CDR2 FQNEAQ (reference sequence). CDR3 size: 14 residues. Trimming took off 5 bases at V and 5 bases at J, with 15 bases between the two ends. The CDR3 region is CASSRLTIEETQYF. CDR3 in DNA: TGTGCCAGCAGCCGACTTACTATTGAGGAGACCCAGTACTTC.

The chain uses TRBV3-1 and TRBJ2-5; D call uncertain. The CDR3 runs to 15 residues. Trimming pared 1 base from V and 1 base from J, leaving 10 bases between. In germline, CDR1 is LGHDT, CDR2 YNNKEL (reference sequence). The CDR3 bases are TGTGCCAGCAGCCAAGCTTTTTCATTCCAAGAGACCCAGTACTTC. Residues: CASSQAFSFQETQYF.

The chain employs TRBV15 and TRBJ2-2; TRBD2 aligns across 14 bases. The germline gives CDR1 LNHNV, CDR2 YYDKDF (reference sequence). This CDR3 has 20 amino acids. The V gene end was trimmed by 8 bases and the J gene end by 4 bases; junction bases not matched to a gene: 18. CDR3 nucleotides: TGTGCCACCGAACGCAGACCCGGGACTAGCGGGGGCCGGGGCACCGGGGAGCTGTTTTTT. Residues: CATERRPGTSGGRGTGELFF.

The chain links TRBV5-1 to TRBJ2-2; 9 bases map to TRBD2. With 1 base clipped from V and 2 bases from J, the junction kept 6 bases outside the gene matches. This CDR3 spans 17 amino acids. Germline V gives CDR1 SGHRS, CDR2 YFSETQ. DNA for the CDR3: TGCGCCAGCAGCTTGCTGACTAGCGGAAGTAACACCGGGGAGCTGTTTTTT. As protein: CASSLLTSGSNTGELFF.